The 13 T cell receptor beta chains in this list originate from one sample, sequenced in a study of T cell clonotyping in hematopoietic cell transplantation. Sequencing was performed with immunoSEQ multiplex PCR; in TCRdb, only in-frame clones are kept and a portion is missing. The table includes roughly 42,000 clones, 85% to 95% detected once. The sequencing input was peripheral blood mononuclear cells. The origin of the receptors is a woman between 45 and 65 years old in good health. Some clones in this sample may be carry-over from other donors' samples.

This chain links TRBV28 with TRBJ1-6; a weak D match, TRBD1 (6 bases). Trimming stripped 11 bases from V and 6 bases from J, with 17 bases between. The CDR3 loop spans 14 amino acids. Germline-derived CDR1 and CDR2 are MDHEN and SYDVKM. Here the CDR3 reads CAALRGSGNSPLHF. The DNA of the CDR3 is TGTGCCGCTTTAAGGGGGAGCGGTAATTCACCCCTCCACTTT.

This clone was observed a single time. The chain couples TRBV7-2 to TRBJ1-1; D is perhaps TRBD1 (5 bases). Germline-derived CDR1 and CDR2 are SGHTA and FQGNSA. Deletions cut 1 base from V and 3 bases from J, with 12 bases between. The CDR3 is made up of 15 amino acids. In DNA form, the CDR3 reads TGTGCCAGCAGCTTAGTTTCAGGGACGGACACTGAAGCTTTCTTT. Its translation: CASSLVSGTDTEAFF.

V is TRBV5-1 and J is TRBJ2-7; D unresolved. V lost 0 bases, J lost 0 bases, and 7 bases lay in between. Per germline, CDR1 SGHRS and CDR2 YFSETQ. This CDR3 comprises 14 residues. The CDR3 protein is CASSLVLNSYEQYF. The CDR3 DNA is TGCGCCAGCAGCTTGGTTCTGAACTCCTACGAGCAGTACTTC.

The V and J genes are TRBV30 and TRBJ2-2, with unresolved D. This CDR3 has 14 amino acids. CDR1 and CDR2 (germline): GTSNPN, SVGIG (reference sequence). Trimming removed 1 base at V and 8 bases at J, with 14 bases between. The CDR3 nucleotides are TGTGCCTGGAGTGGATCTAGTCTGTTTGGGGAGCTGTTTTTT. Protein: CAWSGSSLFGELFF. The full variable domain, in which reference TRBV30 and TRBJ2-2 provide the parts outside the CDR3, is SQTIHQWPATLVQPVGSPLSLECTVEGTSNPNLYWYRQAAGRGLQLLFYSVGIGQISSEVPQNLSASRPQDRQFILSSKKLLLSDSGFYLCAWSGSSLFGELFFGEGSRLTVL.

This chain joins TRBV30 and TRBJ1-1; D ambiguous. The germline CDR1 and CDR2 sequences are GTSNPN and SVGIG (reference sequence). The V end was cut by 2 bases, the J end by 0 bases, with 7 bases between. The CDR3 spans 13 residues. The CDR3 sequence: CAWSKDLNTEAFF. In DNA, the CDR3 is TGTGCCTGGAGTAAGGATTTGAACACTGAAGCTTTCTTT.

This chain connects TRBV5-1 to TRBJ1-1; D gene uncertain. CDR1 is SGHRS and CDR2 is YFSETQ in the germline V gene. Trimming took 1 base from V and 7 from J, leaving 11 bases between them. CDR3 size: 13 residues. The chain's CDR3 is CASSLRPELEAFF. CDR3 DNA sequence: TGCGCCAGCAGCTTGCGTCCGGAACTTGAAGCTTTCTTT.

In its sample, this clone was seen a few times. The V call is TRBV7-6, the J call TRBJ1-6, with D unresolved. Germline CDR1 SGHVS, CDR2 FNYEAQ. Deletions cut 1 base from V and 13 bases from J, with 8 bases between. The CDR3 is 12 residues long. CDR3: CASSLVNGPLHF. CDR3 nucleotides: TGTGCCAGCAGCTTAGTAAACGGCCCCCTCCACTTT. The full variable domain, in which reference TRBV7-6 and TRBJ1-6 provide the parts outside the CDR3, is GAGVSQSPRYKVTKRGQDVALRCDPISGHVSLYWYRQALGQGPEFLTYFNYEAQQDKSGLPNDRFSAERPEGSISTLTIQRTEQRDSAMYRCASSLVNGPLHFGNGTRLTVT.

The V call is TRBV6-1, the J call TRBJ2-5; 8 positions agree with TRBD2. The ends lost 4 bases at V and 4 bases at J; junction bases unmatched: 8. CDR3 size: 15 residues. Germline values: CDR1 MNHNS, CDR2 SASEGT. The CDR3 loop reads CASSAPTSVGETQYF. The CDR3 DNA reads TGTGCCAGCAGTGCCCCGACTAGCGTGGGAGAGACCCAGTACTTC.

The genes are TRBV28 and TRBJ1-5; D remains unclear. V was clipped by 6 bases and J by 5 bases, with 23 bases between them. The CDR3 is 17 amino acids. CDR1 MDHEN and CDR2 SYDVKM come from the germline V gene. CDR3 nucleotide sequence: TGTGCCAGCAGCCCTCTCCGGACGGCTCGAAGGGATCAGCCCCAGCATTTT. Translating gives CASSPLRTARRDQPQHF.

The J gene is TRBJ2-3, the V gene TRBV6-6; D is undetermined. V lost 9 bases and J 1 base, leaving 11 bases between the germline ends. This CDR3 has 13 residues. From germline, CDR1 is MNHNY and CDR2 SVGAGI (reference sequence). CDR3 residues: CASSLLGTDTQYF. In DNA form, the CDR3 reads TGTGCCAGTAGTCTTTTGGGCACAGATACGCAGTATTTT.

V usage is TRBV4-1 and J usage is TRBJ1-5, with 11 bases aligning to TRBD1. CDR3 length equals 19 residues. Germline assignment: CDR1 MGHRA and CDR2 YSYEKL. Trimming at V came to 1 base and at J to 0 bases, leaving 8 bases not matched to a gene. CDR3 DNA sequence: TGCGCCAGCAGCCAAGCCGGAGGGACAGGGGGAAATAGCAATCAGCCCCAGCATTTT. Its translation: CASSQAGGTGGNSNQPQHF.

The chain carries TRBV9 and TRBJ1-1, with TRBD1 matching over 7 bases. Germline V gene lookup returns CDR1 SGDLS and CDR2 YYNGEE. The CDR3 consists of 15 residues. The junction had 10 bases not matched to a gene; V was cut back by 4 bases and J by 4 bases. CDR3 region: CASSSRDSTFTEAFF. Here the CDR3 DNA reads TGTGCCAGCAGCTCCCGGGACAGTACCTTCACTGAAGCTTTCTTT.

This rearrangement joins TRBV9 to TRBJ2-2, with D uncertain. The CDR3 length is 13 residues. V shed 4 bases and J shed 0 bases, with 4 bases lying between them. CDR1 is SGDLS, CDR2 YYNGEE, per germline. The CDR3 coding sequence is TGTGCCAGCAGCCCCTCGAACACCGGGGAGCTGTTTTTT. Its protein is CASSPSNTGELFF.